Listed below are T cell receptor beta chains from one sample, sequenced in a study of T cell repertoires in cytomegalovirus infection. TCRdb re-analysed the reads in MiXCR, keeping a single row per CDR3 protein. This sample has around 350,000 distinct CDR3 sequences, with around 18% found just once. Sequencing was carried out using PBMCs. Receptors originate from a human donor in good health (CMV status not recorded). Some clones in this sample may be carry-over from other donors' samples. CDR3s include the opening cysteine and the closing phenylalanine or tryptophan. The D gene is left open where the match is weak. Part of the rows lack a size; the others show once, few, many or a class for expanded clones.

d_call: TRBD1
v_call: TRBV20-1
clone_size: many
j_call: TRBJ2-3
cdr3_aa: CSAPGQGGLDTQYF
cdr3_nt: TGCAGTGCTCCAGGACAGGGGGGTTTAGATACGCAGTATTTT

d_call: -
v_call: TRBV12-3/TRBV12-4
clone_size: few
j_call: TRBJ1-1
cdr3_aa: CASSSAADTEAFF
cdr3_nt: TGTGCCAGCAGTTCTGCCGCCGACACTGAAGCTTTCTTT

d_call: -
v_call: TRBV5-1
clone_size: -
j_call: TRBJ2-7
cdr3_aa: CASSFRSGSSYEQYF
cdr3_nt: TGCGCCAGCAGCTTCCGGAGCGGGTCCTCCTACGAGCAGTACTTC

d_call: -
v_call: TRBV28
clone_size: many
j_call: TRBJ1-2
cdr3_aa: CASSPSGVANYGYTF
cdr3_nt: TGTGCCAGCAGCCCTTCCGGGGTAGCTAACTATGGCTACACCTTC

d_call: -
v_call: TRBV28
clone_size: -
j_call: TRBJ1-1
cdr3_aa: CASSSGEGNTEAFF
cdr3_nt: TGTGCCAGCAGTTCTGGCGAGGGGAACACTGAAGCTTTCTTT

d_call: -
v_call: TRBV19
clone_size: -
j_call: TRBJ2-3
cdr3_aa: CASSISAVTDTQYF
cdr3_nt: TGTGCCAGTAGTATTTCGGCGGTCACAGATACGCAGTATTTT

d_call: TRBD2
v_call: TRBV7-6
clone_size: -
j_call: TRBJ2-7
cdr3_aa: CASNPPGGSYEQYF
cdr3_nt: TGTGCCAGCAACCCACCGGGGGGCTCCTACGAGCAGTACTTC

d_call: -
v_call: TRBV7-2
clone_size: few
j_call: TRBJ1-5
cdr3_aa: CASSSSGYNQPQHF
cdr3_nt: TGTGCCAGCAGCTCTAGTGGATACAATCAGCCCCAGCATTTT

d_call: -
v_call: TRBV2
clone_size: few
j_call: TRBJ2-4
cdr3_aa: CASSATGLDIQYF
cdr3_nt: TGTGCCAGCAGTGCCACAGGGTTGGACATTCAGTACTTC

d_call: TRBD1
v_call: TRBV2
clone_size: -
j_call: TRBJ2-3
cdr3_aa: CASRNVGGADTQYF
cdr3_nt: TGTGCCAGCAGAAACGTAGGGGGCGCAGATACGCAGTATTTT

d_call: -
v_call: TRBV28
clone_size: many
j_call: TRBJ2-7
cdr3_aa: CASRAGDLRFYEQYF
cdr3_nt: TGTGCCAGCAGGGCCGGGGACCTCAGATTCTACGAGCAGTACTTC

d_call: -
v_call: TRBV28
clone_size: -
j_call: TRBJ2-7
cdr3_aa: CASSVVHEQYF
cdr3_nt: TGTGCCAGCAGTGTAGTCCACGAGCAGTACTTC

d_call: -
v_call: TRBV23-1
clone_size: few
j_call: TRBJ1-1
cdr3_aa: CASRSQPNTEAFF
cdr3_nt: TGCGCCAGCAGGTCCCAACCGAACACTGAAGCTTTCTTT

d_call: -
v_call: TRBV6-5
clone_size: few
j_call: TRBJ1-6
cdr3_aa: CASSQKSSYNSPLHF
cdr3_nt: TGTGCCAGCAGCCAAAAGAGCTCCTATAATTCACCCCTCCACTTT

d_call: -
v_call: TRBV18
clone_size: few
j_call: TRBJ1-5
cdr3_aa: CASSPRNNQPQHF
cdr3_nt: TGTGCCAGCTCACCACGGAATAATCAGCCCCAGCATTTT

d_call: -
v_call: TRBV19
clone_size: -
j_call: TRBJ1-2
cdr3_aa: CASTLDRSLTF
cdr3_nt: TGTGCCAGTACCCTGGACAGATCTTTGACCTTC

d_call: -
v_call: TRBV7-9
clone_size: many
j_call: TRBJ1-1
cdr3_aa: CASVPRRGSLEAFF
cdr3_nt: TGTGCCAGCGTCCCCCGACGGGGGTCCCTTGAAGCTTTCTTT

d_call: -
v_call: TRBV6-6
clone_size: many
j_call: TRBJ2-7
cdr3_aa: CASSRDRHEQYF
cdr3_nt: TGTGCCAGCAGTCGAGACCGCCACGAGCAGTACTTC

d_call: -
v_call: TRBV7-2
clone_size: many
j_call: TRBJ2-5
cdr3_aa: CASSLARETQYF
cdr3_nt: TGTGCCAGCAGCTTAGCGAGGGAGACCCAGTACTTC

d_call: -
v_call: TRBV7-8
clone_size: many
j_call: TRBJ1-2
cdr3_aa: CASSVDGGSGGYTF
cdr3_nt: TGTGCCAGCAGCGTAGACGGGGGTTCGGGGGGCTACACCTTC